This T cell receptor beta chain was captured by sequencing in a study of PD-1 blockade in classical Hodgkin lymphoma. Study as a whole: A 3 mg/kg intravenous dose of nivolumab was received by patients every 2 weeks.

Clones were read by immunoSEQ multiplex PCR, and TCRdb kept only the in-frame ones, dropping some. The sample shows more than 35,000 clones, 76% of them seen only once. V dropped 4 bases and J dropped 4 bases, with 2 bases sitting between them. Germline V gene lookup returns CDR1 LGHNA and CDR2 YNFKEQ. The CDR3 is 11 amino acids. General observations from the study: Diversity similar to that of newly diagnosed patients was seen at baseline in complete responders.

Every one of the patients relapsed after autologous stem cell transplantation (brentuximab vedotin exposure was variable). Points on this clone: Its cognate antigen is unknown.

This receptor was obtained from a human donor with classical Hodgkin lymphoma. The sequencing used peripheral blood mononuclear cells (PBMCs), collected at baseline. This chain uses TRBV4-2 with TRBJ1-3; D not certain. CDR3: CASSRGNTIYF. CDR3 sequence (DNA): TGTGCCAGCAGCCGAGGAAACACCATATATTTT.